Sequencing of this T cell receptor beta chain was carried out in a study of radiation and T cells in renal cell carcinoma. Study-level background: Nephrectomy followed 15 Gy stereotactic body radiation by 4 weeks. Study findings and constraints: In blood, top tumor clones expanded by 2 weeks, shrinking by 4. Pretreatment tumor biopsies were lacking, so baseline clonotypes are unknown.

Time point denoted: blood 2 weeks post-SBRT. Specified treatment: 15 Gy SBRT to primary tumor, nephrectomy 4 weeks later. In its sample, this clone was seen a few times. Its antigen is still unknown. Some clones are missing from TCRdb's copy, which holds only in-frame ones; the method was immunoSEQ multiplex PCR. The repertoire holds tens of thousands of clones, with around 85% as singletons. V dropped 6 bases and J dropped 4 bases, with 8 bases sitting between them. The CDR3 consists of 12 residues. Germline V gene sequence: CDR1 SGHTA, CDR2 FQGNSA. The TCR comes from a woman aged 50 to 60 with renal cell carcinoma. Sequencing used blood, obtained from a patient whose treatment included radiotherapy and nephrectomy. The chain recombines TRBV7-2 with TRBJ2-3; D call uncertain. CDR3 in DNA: TGTGCCAGCAGTCGGAGTTCAGATACGCAGTATTTT. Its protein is CASSRSSDTQYF.